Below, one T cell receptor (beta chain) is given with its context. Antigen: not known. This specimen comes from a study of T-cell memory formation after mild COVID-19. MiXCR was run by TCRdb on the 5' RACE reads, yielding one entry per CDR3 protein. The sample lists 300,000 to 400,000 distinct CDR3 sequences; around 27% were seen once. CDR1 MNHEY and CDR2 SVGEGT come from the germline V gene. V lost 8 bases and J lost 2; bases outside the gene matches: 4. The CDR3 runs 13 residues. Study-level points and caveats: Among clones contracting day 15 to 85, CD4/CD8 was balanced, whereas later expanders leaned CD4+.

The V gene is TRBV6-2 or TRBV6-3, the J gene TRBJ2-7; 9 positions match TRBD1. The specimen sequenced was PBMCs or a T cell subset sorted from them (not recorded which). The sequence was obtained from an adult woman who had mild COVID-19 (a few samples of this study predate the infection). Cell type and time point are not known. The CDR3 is CASGWDRAYEQYF. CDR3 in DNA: TGTGCCAGCGGCTGGGACAGGGCCTACGAGCAGTACTTC.